The clone carrying this TCR beta chain was found many times. What it binds is unknown. This sample is drawn from a study of read filtering for tumor transcriptome and immune sequencing. About the study: Whole-transcriptome libraries were prepared after DNase treatment. General observations from the study: About 81.9% of IR-seq clonotypes had a single read, yet these held around 4% of reads.

The CDR3 totals 16 residues. The germline gives CDR1 MDHEN, CDR2 SYDVKM. V lost 6 bases to trimming and J lost 1 base, with 16 bases between them. Bone marrow was sampled from every patient at the time of active disease. The library was built from 400 to 500 ng RNA with molecular barcoded adaptors for alpha/delta and beta/gamma chains. One entry per CDR3 protein results from TCRdb running MiXCR on the reads. The table lists roughly 130,000 distinct CDR3 sequences, roughly 13% of them singletons. The sequenced sample consisted of a population of CD138-negative cells sorted from bone marrow. This sequence originates from a donor over 35 with multiple myeloma. The gene calls are TRBV28 and TRBJ2-1, with D hard to call. Written as DNA, the CDR3 is TGTGCCAGCAGCTCCTATGAGTTTGTGTCCTACAATGAGCAGTTCTTC. This translates into CASSSYEFVSYNEQFF. The entire variable domain, with the rest obtained from reference TRBV28 and TRBJ2-1, is as follows: DVKVTQSSRYLVKRTGEKVFLECVQDMDHENMFWYRQDPGLGLRLIYFSYDVKMKEKGDIPEGYSVSREKKERFSLILESASTNQTSMYLCASSSYEFVSYNEQFFGPGTRLTVL.